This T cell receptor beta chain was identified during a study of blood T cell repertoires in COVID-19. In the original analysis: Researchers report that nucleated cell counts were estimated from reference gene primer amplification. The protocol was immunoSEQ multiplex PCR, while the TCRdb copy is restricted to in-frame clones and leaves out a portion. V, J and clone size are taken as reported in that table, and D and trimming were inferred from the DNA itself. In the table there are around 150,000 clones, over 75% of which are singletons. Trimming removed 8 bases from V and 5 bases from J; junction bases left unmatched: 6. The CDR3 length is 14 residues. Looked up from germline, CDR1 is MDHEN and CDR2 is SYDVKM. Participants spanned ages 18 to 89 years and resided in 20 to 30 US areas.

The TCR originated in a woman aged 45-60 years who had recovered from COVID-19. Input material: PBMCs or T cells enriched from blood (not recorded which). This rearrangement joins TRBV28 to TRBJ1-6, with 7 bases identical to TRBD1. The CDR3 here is CASFLGTDNSPLHF. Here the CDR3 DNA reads TGTGCCAGCTTTCTCGGGACAGATAATTCACCCCTCCACTTT.